This T cell receptor (beta chain) was captured in a study of cytomegalovirus exposure and HLA in healthy donors. Study-level points and caveats: According to a later analysis, donors in an Asian-associated ancestry cluster reportedly had fewer N-insertions than the roughly 660-donor mean. In an earlier analysis, about 87% or about 30%: the productive usage of most TCR beta V segments.

PCR used 60 Vbeta primers and 13 Jbeta primers. Clones were read by immunoSEQ multiplex PCR, and TCRdb kept only the in-frame ones, dropping some. The sample has 150,000 to 200,000 clones, about three quarters seen once; the top ten hold 11% to 15%. A note on this clone: Its antigen is currently unknown.

Sampled while nominally healthy, donors likely had unrecorded immune exposures. This sequence originates from a man aged 45 to 65 in good health and CMV-seropositive. The sequenced sample consisted of PBMCs.

This chain's CDR3 is CASSEGGLGSYGYTF. The CDR3 DNA sequence: TGTGCCAGCAGTGAAGGGGGGCTTGGTAGCTATGGCTACACCTTC. J is TRBJ1-2 and V is TRBV2; D possibly corresponds to TRBD1 (6 bases). CDR1 and CDR2 from the germline V gene are SNHLY and FYNNEI. Trimming left V 1 base short and J 4 bases short, with 13 bases between. CDR3 length: 15 amino acids.